Listed here is a single T cell receptor beta chain. One junction end disagrees with the germline gene, perhaps due to a read error. The data stem from a study of Graves' ophthalmopathy and Graves' hyperthyroidism. Germline V gives CDR1 PRHDT, CDR2 FYEKMQ (reference sequence). CDR3 length equals 15 residues. RNA transcripts were the source from which TCR beta CDR3 regions were amplified. RT-PCR in the first round used HTBI primers; a second-round multiplex PCR followed. TCRdb independently ran MiXCR on the multiplex PCR reads; one entry per CDR3 protein. The repertoire includes hundreds of thousands of distinct CDR3 sequences, around a fifth of them detected once, and roughly 3% sits in the top ten.

This receptor was taken from a woman aged 18-29 years with stable Graves' hyperthyroidism. The chain combines TRBV13 with TRBJ2-4; no reliable D call. Material for sequencing was peripheral blood. The CDR3 DNA sequence: TGTGGCAGCAGCTCTCGAATCGTTTCCAAAAACATTAAGTACTTC. As protein: CGSSSRIVSKNIKYF.